This entry concerns a single TCR beta chain. No cognate antigen has been identified for it. Base quality data are lacking; no much larger clone is found one base away. The trim is 6 bases for V and 8 bases for J, with a gap of 11 bases between the germline ends. Reading from cysteine to phenylalanine, the CDR3 counts 12 amino acids. The DNA shown is the 36-base CDR3, in frame from base 1. The germline V gene provides CDR1 SGHTA and CDR2 FQGNSA. The data stem from a study of technical replicates of blood from several donors (dated by TCRdb to the late 2010s). The library relied on the immunoSEQ multiplex PCR assay. TCRdb limited this immuneACCESS table to in-frame rearrangements with V and J called. A share of clones is missing; checked studies link under half to unresolved V genes, and the rest is unexplained. For this sample the table gives about 75,000 clones, of which around 97% were detected only once. The ten top clones hold around 0.28% of the sample.

The sample taken for sequencing was T cells isolated from PBMCs. This clonotype was sampled from a human donor in good health. The chain joins TRBV7-2 to TRBJ2-1, with the identity of the D gene unclear. The sequenced DNA: TGTGCCAGCAGTCCGCCACTCGATGAGCAGTTCTTC. It specifies CASSPPLDEQFF.